This T cell receptor (beta chain) was captured in a study of T cells in women clearing cervical HPV infection. Study information: Case blood was drawn a median approximately 150 days after lesion detection. Points from the study as a whole: Richness differences could reflect unmeasured T-cell content per sample.

As regards this clone: As yet, its antigen is unknown. With the read ending 3 residues before the CDR3 end, the germline J gene is used to fill in that end. In the same sample, other DNA sequences code for this CDR3.

Assay: immunoSEQ multiplex PCR; the TCRdb copy retains only in-frame clones and omits some. This table holds more than 15,000 clones. Germline V lookup: CDR1 DFQATT, CDR2 SNEGSKA (reference sequence). The V end lost 0 bases, the J end lost 0 bases, and 14 bases lay between the germline ends. This CDR3 spans 16 amino acids. Cervical HPV DNA detected by MY09/MY11 PCR, typed by dot-blot. Sequenced: blood buffy coat. The V call is TRBV20-1, the J call TRBJ2-5; D perhaps matches TRBD2 (6 bases). This sequence originates from a woman aged 18-70 years with a cervical HPV16 infection that either progressed to CIN3+ or cleared (not recorded which). CDR3 bases read: TGCAGTGCTAGAGACCTCGGGACTGCGTACCAAGAGACC. Residues: CSARDLGTAYQET. The entire CDR3 is CSARDLGTAYQETQYF.